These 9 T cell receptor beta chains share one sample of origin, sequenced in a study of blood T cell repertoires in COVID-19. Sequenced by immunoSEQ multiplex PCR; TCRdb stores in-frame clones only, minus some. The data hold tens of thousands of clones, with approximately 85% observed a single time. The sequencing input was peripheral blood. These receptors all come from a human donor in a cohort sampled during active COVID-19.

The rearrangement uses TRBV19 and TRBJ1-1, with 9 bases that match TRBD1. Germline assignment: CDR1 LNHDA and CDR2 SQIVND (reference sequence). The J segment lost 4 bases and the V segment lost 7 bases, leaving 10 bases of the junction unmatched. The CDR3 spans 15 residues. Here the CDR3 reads CASTETGTGSTEAFF. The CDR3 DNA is TGTGCCAGTACGGAAACCGGGACAGGGAGCACTGAAGCTTTCTTT.

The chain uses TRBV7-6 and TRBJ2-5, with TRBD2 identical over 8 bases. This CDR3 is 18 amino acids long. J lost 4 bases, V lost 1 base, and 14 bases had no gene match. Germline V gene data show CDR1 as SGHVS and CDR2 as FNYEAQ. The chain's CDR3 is CASSLEAGGGRSRETQYF. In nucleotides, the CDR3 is TGTGCCAGCAGCTTAGAGGCTGGTGGCGGGAGGTCTCGAGAGACCCAGTACTTC.

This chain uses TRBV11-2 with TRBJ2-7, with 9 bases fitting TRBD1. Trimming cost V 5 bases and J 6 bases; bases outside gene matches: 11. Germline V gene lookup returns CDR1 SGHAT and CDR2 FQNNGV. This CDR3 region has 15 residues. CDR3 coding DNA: TGTGCCAGCAGCCTTAATCCGGGACAGGGAACCGAGCAGTACTTC. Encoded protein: CASSLNPGQGTEQYF.

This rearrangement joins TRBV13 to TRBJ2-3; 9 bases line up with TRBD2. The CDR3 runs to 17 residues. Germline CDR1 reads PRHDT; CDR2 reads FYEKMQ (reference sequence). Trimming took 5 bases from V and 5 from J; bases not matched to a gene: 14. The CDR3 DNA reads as TGTGCCAGCAGCCACAGGCGCGGGAGGGAAAGTCAAGATACGCAGTATTTT. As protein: CASSHRRGRESQDTQYF.

CDR3 residues: CASSKSGLAGEYYEQYF. The CDR3 bases are TGTGCCAGTAGCAAATCGGGACTAGCGGGAGAATACTACGAGCAGTACTTC. The J gene is TRBJ2-7, the V gene TRBV19; 14 bases line up with TRBD2. The CDR3 totals 17 residues. Per the germline V gene, CDR1 is LNHDA and CDR2 is SQIVND (reference sequence). The junction had 10 bases not matched to a gene; V was cut back by 6 bases and J by 3 bases.

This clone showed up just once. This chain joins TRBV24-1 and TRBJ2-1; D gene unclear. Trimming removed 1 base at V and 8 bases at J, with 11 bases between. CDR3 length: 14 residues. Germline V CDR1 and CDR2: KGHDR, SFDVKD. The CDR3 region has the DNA TGTGCCACCAGTGATTTTCCGAGGATCGATGAGCAGTTCTTC. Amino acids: CATSDFPRIDEQFF.

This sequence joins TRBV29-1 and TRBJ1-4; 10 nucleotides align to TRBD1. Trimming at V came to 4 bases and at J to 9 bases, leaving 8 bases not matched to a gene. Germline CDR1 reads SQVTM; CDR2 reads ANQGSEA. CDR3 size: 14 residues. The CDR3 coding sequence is TGCAGCGTTGCGACAGGGGGCTTGGTGAAAAAACTGTTTTTT. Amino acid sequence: CSVATGGLVKKLFF.

CDR3 region: CASSSHSGPNEQFF. The CDR3 DNA is TGTGCCAGCAGCTCCCACAGCGGGCCAAATGAGCAGTTCTTC. V and J are TRBV9 and TRBJ2-1, with D possibly TRBD2 on 6 matching bases. Germline V lookup: CDR1 SGDLS, CDR2 YYNGEE. The ends were cut back, 4 bases at V and 7 bases at J, with 15 bases in the middle. CDR3 length equals 14 residues.

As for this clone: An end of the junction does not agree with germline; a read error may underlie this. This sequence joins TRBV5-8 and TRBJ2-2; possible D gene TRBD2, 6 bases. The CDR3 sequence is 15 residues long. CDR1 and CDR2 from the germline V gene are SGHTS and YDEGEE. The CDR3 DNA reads TGTGCCAGCAGCCCCCTAGCGAGACCTACCGCGGAGCTGTTTTTT. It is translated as CASSPLARPTAELFF. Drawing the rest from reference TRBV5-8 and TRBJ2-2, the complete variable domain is EAGVTQSPTHLIKTRGQQATLRCSPISGHTSVYWYQQALGLGLQFLLWYDEGEERNRGNFPPRFSGRQFPNYSSELNVNALELEDSALYLCASSPLARPTAELFFGEGSRLTVL.